This T cell receptor beta chain was found in a study of shared clonotypes between healthy human individuals. The table came from immunoSEQ multiplex PCR; TCRdb's copy has only in-frame clones and leaves some out. This table has approximately 840,000 clones, about 96% appearing once. The V gene's germline CDR1 is SGDLS and CDR2 YYNGEE. This CDR3 comprises 18 residues. V trimming: 4 bases; J trimming: 5 bases; junction bases outside the gene matches: 11. This clone was seen only once. Naive CD8 cells comprised CD45RO-negative, CCR7-positively selected cells, excluding terminally differentiated effector memory CD45RA+ cells.

The specimen was naive CD8+ T cells sorted from blood. The sequence was obtained from a man aged 25-40 years in good health. This rearrangement joins TRBV9 to TRBJ2-1; 14 positions agree with TRBD2. The CDR3 spells CASSNPRLAGGVDNEQFF. The CDR3, as DNA: TGTGCCAGCAGCAACCCGAGACTAGCGGGAGGGGTCGACAATGAGCAGTTCTTC.